The subject of this entry is one T cell receptor (beta chain). Antigen unknown. There were no recent acute infections or vaccinations among the donors, who were healthy HIV-negative adults. Partitioning of CD4+ cells yielded a CD45RA+ naive subset and a CD45RA-negative memory subset. This sample stems from a study of shared clonotypes between healthy human individuals. Turning to the study itself: Every donor yielded three CD4 naive, three CD4 memory, two CD8 naive and one CD8 memory plate.

General study findings and limits: Clonotype sharing among donors was expected to depend on sequencing depth.

TCRdb's table, derived via immunoSEQ multiplex PCR, lists solely in-frame clones and lacks some. Of some 1,100,000 clones listed, 75% to 80% are singletons. Sequenced: memory CD4+ T cells from PBMCs. As for subset: CD45RA-negative fraction. The source of this sequence is a young man in good health. Some clones in this sample may be carry-over from other donors' samples.

As DNA, the CDR3 is TGTGCCAGCAGCCTATTGGGACAAGGCACCATATATTTT. It specifies CASSLLGQGTIYF. The chain couples TRBV7-9 to TRBJ1-3; maybe TRBD1 (6 bases). CDR3 length: 13 amino acids. Germline V gene data show CDR1 as SEHNR and CDR2 as FQNEAQ (reference sequence). Trimming shortened V by 5 bases and J by 9 bases, and 14 bases separated the two germline ends.